The clone carrying this TCR beta chain was found a few times. No antigen is known for it. This CDR3 spans 15 amino acids. Per germline, CDR1 GTSNPN and CDR2 SVGIG (reference sequence). The V segment lost 0 bases and the J segment 8 bases; nucleotides outside the gene matches: 7. This specimen comes from a study of cytomegalovirus exposure and HLA in healthy donors. Study-level information: Out of about 179 million T cells, an earlier analysis found fewer than 140 million unique TCR beta sequences in total. Study findings and constraints: Links to common viral pathogens appeared, in a later analysis, for several of the most significant clusters.

Vbeta (60) and Jbeta (13) primers were used in the PCR. In the original analysis: In a later analysis, 70 million to 80 million unique TCR beta chains included roughly 11 million shared by two or more donors. The assay was immunoSEQ multiplex PCR, and TCRdb's table has in-frame clones only and misses some. The V and J calls and clone size come from that table; D and trimming were worked out from the DNA. The data hold 99,000 or so clones, with 60% to 80% observed a single time. Sequencing was performed on PBMCs. This receptor was identified in a man in his sixties in good health and CMV-seropositive. The chain joins TRBV30 to TRBJ1-4; 9 positions agree with TRBD1. Here the CDR3 reads CAWSVRGTGQEKLFF. The CDR3, as DNA: TGTGCCTGGAGTGTACGCGGGACAGGGCAGGAAAAACTGTTTTTT. Based on the CDR3 plus reference TRBV30 and TRBJ1-4, the full variable domain is SQTIHQWPATLVQPVGSPLSLECTVEGTSNPNLYWYRQAAGRGLQLLFYSVGIGQISSEVPQNLSASRPQDRQFILSSKKLLLSDSGFYLCAWSVRGTGQEKLFFGSGTQLSVL.